The T cell receptor beta chain under discussion was sequenced for a study of PD-1 blockade in classical Hodgkin lymphoma. To note about this clone: Its specificity is unknown.

In every patient, relapse followed autologous stem cell transplantation, while exposure to brentuximab vedotin differed. The study's findings and limits: Some patients began nivolumab under 1 year after ASCT. These patients were excluded from later analyses. Baseline TCR diversity was reportedly lower in newly diagnosed patients than healthy donors. Repertoires differed for reasons still undefined, possibly disease activity or prior therapy.

Trimming cost V 5 bases and J 3 bases; bases outside gene matches: 7. Germline V lookup: CDR1 LNHDA, CDR2 SQIVND (reference sequence). The CDR3 has 14 amino acids. Using immunoSEQ multiplex PCR, the repertoire was profiled, and TCRdb retains in-frame clones only, with some absent. Found here are roughly 96,000 clones, approximately 89% of them singletons; the top ten hold roughly 10%. The receptor was isolated from a human donor with classical Hodgkin lymphoma. Sequences were derived from peripheral blood mononuclear cells (PBMCs), sampled before the second cycle of nivolumab. The chain carries TRBV19 and TRBJ2-7; 7 nucleotides match TRBD1. CDR3 sequence: CASSPPDRIYEQYF. CDR3 in DNA: TGTGCCAGTAGTCCCCCGGACAGGATCTACGAGCAGTACTTC.